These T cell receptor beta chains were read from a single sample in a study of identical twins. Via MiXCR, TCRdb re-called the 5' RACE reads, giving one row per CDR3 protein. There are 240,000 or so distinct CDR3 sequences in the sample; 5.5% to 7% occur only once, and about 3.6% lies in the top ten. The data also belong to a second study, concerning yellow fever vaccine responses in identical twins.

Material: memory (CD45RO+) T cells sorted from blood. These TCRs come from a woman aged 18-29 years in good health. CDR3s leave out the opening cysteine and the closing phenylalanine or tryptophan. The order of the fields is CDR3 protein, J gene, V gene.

CDR3 protein: ASRTGSQPQH; J gene: TRBJ1-5; V gene: TRBV6-6
CDR3 protein: ASSLDRVRSPLH; J gene: TRBJ1-6; V gene: TRBV11-2
CDR3 protein: ASSPGTGNQPQH; J gene: TRBJ1-5; V gene: TRBV7-8
CDR3 protein: ASSVSRSDGYT; J gene: TRBJ1-2; V gene: TRBV2
CDR3 protein: ASSFGSGWTDTQY; J gene: TRBJ2-3; V gene: TRBV12-3/TRBV12-4
CDR3 protein: SASLRGSNHEQF; J gene: TRBJ2-1; V gene: TRBV20-1
CDR3 protein: ASSLGQTGELF; J gene: TRBJ2-2; V gene: TRBV5-1
CDR3 protein: ASSLARGFGEKLF; J gene: TRBJ1-4; V gene: TRBV12-3/TRBV12-4
CDR3 protein: ASTEVETGETDTQY; J gene: TRBJ2-3; V gene: TRBV10-2
CDR3 protein: SANPGSFEQF; J gene: TRBJ2-1; V gene: TRBV20-1
CDR3 protein: ASSGGGYEQY; J gene: TRBJ2-7; V gene: TRBV4-2
CDR3 protein: ASSLAPLADRATNTGELF; J gene: TRBJ2-2; V gene: TRBV12-3/TRBV12-4
CDR3 protein: ASSALRSGELF; J gene: TRBJ2-2; V gene: TRBV9
CDR3 protein: ASSPGGGVNTEAF; J gene: TRBJ1-1; V gene: TRBV28
CDR3 protein: ATSRGQGKSGELF; J gene: TRBJ2-2; V gene: TRBV15
CDR3 protein: ASSLAGWDTEAF; J gene: TRBJ1-1; V gene: TRBV7-8
CDR3 protein: ASMRRGGMNTEAF; J gene: TRBJ1-1; V gene: TRBV12-3/TRBV12-4
CDR3 protein: ASKASDNEKLF; J gene: TRBJ1-4; V gene: TRBV12-3/TRBV12-4
CDR3 protein: ASSQDPSGSAQETQY; J gene: TRBJ2-5; V gene: TRBV4-2
CDR3 protein: ASSLAGDIYGYT; J gene: TRBJ1-2; V gene: TRBV5-1
CDR3 protein: ASSLNPPGPYEQY; J gene: TRBJ2-7; V gene: TRBV7-8
CDR3 protein: ASSFSGVQETQY; J gene: TRBJ2-5; V gene: TRBV28
CDR3 protein: ASYFPPYEQY; J gene: TRBJ2-7; V gene: TRBV6-1
CDR3 protein: SVDGTSGSHADTQY; J gene: TRBJ2-3; V gene: TRBV20-1
CDR3 protein: ASKRTGAYEQY; J gene: TRBJ2-7; V gene: TRBV5-1
CDR3 protein: SAPRGAGALNEQF; J gene: TRBJ2-1; V gene: TRBV20-1
CDR3 protein: ASTLTRSSYEQY; J gene: TRBJ2-7; V gene: TRBV28
CDR3 protein: ATSAPALDEQF; J gene: TRBJ2-1; V gene: TRBV24-1
CDR3 protein: ASSGPSGRGGPNYGYT; J gene: TRBJ1-2; V gene: TRBV25-1
CDR3 protein: ASRPTGNTEAF; J gene: TRBJ1-1; V gene: TRBV4-1
CDR3 protein: ATSRDRGSGANVLT; J gene: TRBJ2-6; V gene: TRBV15
CDR3 protein: SVWTGSETQY; J gene: TRBJ2-5; V gene: TRBV29-1
CDR3 protein: ASSEGADSGNTIY; J gene: TRBJ1-3; V gene: TRBV6-1
CDR3 protein: SVKTSGGVNTGELF; J gene: TRBJ2-2; V gene: TRBV20-1
CDR3 protein: ASSPSPGTNNEQF; J gene: TRBJ2-1; V gene: TRBV27
CDR3 protein: ASSPRLGSSYEQY; J gene: TRBJ2-7; V gene: TRBV27
CDR3 protein: ASRPEALAGGTDTQY; J gene: TRBJ2-3; V gene: TRBV4-1
CDR3 protein: ASSPDRGSTNEKLF; J gene: TRBJ1-4; V gene: TRBV5-6
CDR3 protein: ASRGTSGGTGELF; J gene: TRBJ2-2; V gene: TRBV7-8
CDR3 protein: AISERGQAGGN; J gene: TRBJ2-1; V gene: TRBV10-3
CDR3 protein: ASRDHSGDETQY; J gene: TRBJ2-5; V gene: TRBV3-1
CDR3 protein: ATSPRPGQLAKNIQY; J gene: TRBJ2-4; V gene: TRBV15
CDR3 protein: ASRWGQGASTEAF; J gene: TRBJ1-1; V gene: TRBV5-1
CDR3 protein: ASSAGQDTDTQY; J gene: TRBJ2-3; V gene: TRBV6-4
CDR3 protein: ATSDLGYGYT; J gene: TRBJ1-2; V gene: TRBV24-1